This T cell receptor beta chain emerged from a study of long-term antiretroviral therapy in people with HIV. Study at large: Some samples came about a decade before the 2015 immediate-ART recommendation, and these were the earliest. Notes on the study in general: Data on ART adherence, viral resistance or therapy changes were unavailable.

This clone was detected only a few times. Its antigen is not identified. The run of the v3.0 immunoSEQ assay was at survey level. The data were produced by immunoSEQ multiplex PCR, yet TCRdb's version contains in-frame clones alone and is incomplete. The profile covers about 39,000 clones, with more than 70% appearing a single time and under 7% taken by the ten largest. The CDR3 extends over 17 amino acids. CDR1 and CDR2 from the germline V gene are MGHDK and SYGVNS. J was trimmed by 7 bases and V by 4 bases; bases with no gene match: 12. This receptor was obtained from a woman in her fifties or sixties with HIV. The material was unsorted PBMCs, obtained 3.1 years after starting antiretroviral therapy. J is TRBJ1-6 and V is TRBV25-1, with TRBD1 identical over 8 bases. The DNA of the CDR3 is TGTGCCAGCAGTGGGGGGACAGGTGGACCTTGGAATTCACCCCTCCACTTT. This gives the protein CASSGGTGGPWNSPLHF. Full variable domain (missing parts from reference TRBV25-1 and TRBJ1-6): EADIYQTPRYLVIGTGKKITLECSQTMGHDKMYWYQQDPGMELHLIHYSYGVNSTEKGDLSSESTVSRIRTEHFPLTLESARPSHTSQYLCASSGGTGGPWNSPLHFGNGTRLTVT.